This T cell receptor beta chain originates from a study of CD8 T cells in ankylosing spondylitis. Points from the study as a whole: Matched ankylosing spondylitis synovial fluid reportedly showed significant enrichment of disease-linked clones. Blood of patients with ankylosing spondylitis appeared to be characterized by a TCR beta motif of several highly homologous variants. Disease-linked clones bore a CD8+ phenotype and were relatively rare in peripheral blood.

A word on this clonotype: Its target is not known.

The CDR3 runs to 12 residues. V was shortened by 4 bases and J by 5 bases, with 6 bases between the two germline ends. In germline, CDR1 is SEHNR, CDR2 FQNEAQ (reference sequence). Libraries of TCR beta came from quantitative 5'-RACE with molecular barcodes. TCRdb independently ran MiXCR on the 5' RACE reads; one entry per CDR3 protein. Of 200,000 to 250,000 distinct CDR3 sequences listed, roughly 18% are singletons. The sample comprised blood, either unsorted or a sorted T cell fraction (not recorded which). The TCR was taken from a male donor with ankylosing spondylitis. The chain joins TRBV7-9 to TRBJ1-5; no reliable D call. The CDR3 sequence is CASSWMDQPQHF. The CDR3 bases are TGTGCCAGCAGCTGGATGGATCAGCCCCAGCATTTT. Filled out from reference TRBV7-9 and TRBJ1-5, the complete variable domain reads DTGVSQNPRHKITKRGQNVTFRCDPISEHNRLYWYRQTLGQGPEFLTYFQNEAQLEKSRLLSDRFSAERPKGSFSTLEIQRTEQGDSAMYLCASSWMDQPQHFGDGTRLSIL.